This T cell receptor beta chain derives from a study of blood T cell repertoires in COVID-19. The wider study: Specimens from acute and convalescent COVID-19 originated in the United States, Italy and Spain. The analysed material was cDNA or gDNA that came from T cells, B-cell-depleted T cells, or PBMCs.

Germline CDR1 SEHNR, CDR2 FQNEAQ (reference sequence). V dropped 4 bases and J dropped 6; count of bases not matched to a gene: 4. The CDR3 totals 15 residues. Study processing details: Estimation of nucleated cell counts was performed using reference gene primer amplification. Only in-frame clones appear in the TCRdb table, and some are missing; sequencing was by immunoSEQ multiplex PCR. V and J calls and clone size are those listed in that table; D and trimming were worked out from the DNA. Of some 250,000 clones detected, around 83% appear once; the ten largest clones hold approximately 9%. This clone has a single count.

The chain recombines TRBV7-9 with TRBJ2-5; 14 nucleotides align to TRBD2. Sequencing input: peripheral blood. The receptor's source is a man in his forties with active or convalescent COVID-19. The DNA of the CDR3 is TGTGCCAGCAGCTGGGGGACTAGCGGGGGTCAGACCCAGTACTTC. As protein: CASSWGTSGGQTQYF. Complete variable domain (other parts from reference TRBV7-9 and TRBJ2-5): DTGVSQNPRHKITKRGQNVTFRCDPISEHNRLYWYRQTLGQGPEFLTYFQNEAQLEKSRLLSDRFSAERPKGSFSTLEIQRTEQGDSAMYLCASSWGTSGGQTQYFGPGTRLLVL.